This T cell receptor beta chain was identified in a study of human T cells and chemical hapten exposure. Study results and limitations: DPC sensitization produced no change in TCRs with frequency above 1 in 1000.

As to time point: patch test 1, 2 weeks after DPC sensitization. Treatment meaning: therapeutic diphenylcyclopropenone sensitization with weekly scalp DPC. The CDR3 contains 13 residues. From germline, CDR1 is SGHTA and CDR2 FQGNSA. V gave up 2 bases and J gave up 4 bases, with 8 bases separating them. This clonotype was picked up a small number of times. Its antigen is as yet unknown. Individual cDNA molecules in this library carried unique molecular identifiers. TCRdb passed the RACE reads through MiXCR, listing each CDR3 protein once. This sample has tens of thousands of distinct CDR3 sequences, with around 10% found just once.

This TCR came from a woman aged 50 to 65 with alopecia areata. Some clones in this sample may be carry-over from other donors' samples. The chain has TRBV7-2 and TRBJ1-2, with D maybe TRBD1 (6 bases). The starting material was whole blood, obtained in connection with sensitization to the hapten diphenylcyclopropenone (DPC). CDR3 region: CASSLSGAYGYTF. The CDR3 coding sequence is TGTGCCAGCAGCTTATCAGGGGCCTATGGCTACACCTTC.